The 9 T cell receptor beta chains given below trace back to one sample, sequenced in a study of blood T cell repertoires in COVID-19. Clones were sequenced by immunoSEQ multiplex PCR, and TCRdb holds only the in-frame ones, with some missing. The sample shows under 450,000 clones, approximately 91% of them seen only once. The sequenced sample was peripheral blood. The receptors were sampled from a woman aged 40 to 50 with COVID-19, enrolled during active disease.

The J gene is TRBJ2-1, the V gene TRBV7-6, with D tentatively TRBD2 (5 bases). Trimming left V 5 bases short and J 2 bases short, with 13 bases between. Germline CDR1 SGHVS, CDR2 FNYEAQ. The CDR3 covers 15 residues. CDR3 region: CASSLDWEPYNEQFF. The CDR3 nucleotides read TGTGCCAGCAGCCTCGACTGGGAGCCCTACAATGAGCAGTTCTTC.

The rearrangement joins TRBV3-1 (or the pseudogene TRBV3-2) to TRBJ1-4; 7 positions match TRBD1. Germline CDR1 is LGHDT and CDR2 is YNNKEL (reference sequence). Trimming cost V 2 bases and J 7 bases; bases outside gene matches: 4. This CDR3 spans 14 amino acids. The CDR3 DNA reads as TGTGCCAGCAGCCAAAACAGGGGAGCTGAAAAACTGTTTTTT. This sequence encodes CASSQNRGAEKLFF.

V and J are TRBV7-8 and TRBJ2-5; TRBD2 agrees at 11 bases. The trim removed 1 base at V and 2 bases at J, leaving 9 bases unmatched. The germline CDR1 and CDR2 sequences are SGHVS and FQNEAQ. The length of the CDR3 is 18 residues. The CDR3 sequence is CASSLGASGGFRQETQYF. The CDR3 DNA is TGTGCCAGCAGCTTAGGAGCTAGCGGGGGGTTCCGACAAGAGACCCAGTACTTC.

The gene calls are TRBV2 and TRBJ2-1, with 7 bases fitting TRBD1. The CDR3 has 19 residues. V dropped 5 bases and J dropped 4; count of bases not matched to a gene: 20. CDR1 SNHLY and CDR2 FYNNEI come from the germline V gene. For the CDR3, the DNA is TGTGCCAGCAGTTATCCTCTGACAGGGCGAGGGGCCAGTTACAATGAGCAGTTCTTC. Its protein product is CASSYPLTGRGASYNEQFF. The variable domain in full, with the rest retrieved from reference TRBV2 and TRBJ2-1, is EPEVTQTPSHQVTQMGQEVILRCVPISNHLYFYWYRQILGQKVEFLVSFYNNEISEKSEIFDDQFSVERPDGSNFTLKIRSTKLEDSAMYFCASSYPLTGRGASYNEQFFGPGTRLTVL.

CDR3 residues: CASSPGIAGSIDEQYF. The CDR3 DNA reads as TGTGCCAGCAGCCCCGGAATAGCGGGGTCTATTGACGAGCAGTACTTC. The V call is TRBV5-4, the J call TRBJ2-7; TRBD2 agrees at 8 bases. The CDR3 has 16 amino acids. The V segment lost 4 bases and the J segment 5 bases; nucleotides outside the gene matches: 14. Germline CDR1 reads SGHNT; CDR2 reads YYREEE (reference sequence).

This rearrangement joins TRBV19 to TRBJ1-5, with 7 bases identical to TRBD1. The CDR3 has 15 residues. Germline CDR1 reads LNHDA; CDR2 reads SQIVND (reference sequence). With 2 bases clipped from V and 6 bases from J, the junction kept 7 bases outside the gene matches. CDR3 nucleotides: TGTGCCAGTAGTATACAACCGACAGGGCTTCAGCCCCAGCATTTT. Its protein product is CASSIQPTGLQPQHF. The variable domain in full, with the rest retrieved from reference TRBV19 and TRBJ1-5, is DGGITQSPKYLFRKEGQNVTLSCEQNLNHDAMYWYRQDPGQGLRLIYYSQIVNDFQKGDIAEGYSVSREKKESFPLTVTSAQKNPTAFYLCASSIQPTGLQPQHFGDGTRLSIL.

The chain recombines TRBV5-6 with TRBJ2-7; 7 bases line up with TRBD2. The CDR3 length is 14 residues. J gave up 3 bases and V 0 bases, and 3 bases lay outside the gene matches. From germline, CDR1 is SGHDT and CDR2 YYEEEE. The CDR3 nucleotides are TGTGCCAGCAGCTTGGGGCGGGGGTTCTACGAGCAGTACTTC. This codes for CASSLGRGFYEQYF.

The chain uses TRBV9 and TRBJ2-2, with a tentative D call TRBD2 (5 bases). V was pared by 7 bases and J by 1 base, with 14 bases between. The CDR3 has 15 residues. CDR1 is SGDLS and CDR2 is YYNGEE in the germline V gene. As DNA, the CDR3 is TGTGCCAGCCAACTGGGCGAGGGGAACACCGGGGAGCTGTTTTTT. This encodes CASQLGEGNTGELFF.

The DNA of the CDR3 is TGTGCCAGCAGCTATCGCGGGGGGGCTAGCTCCTACAATGAGCAGTTCTTC. Translated, it gives CASSYRGGASSYNEQFF. V gene TRBV7-3 combines with J gene TRBJ2-1; TRBD2 agrees at 9 bases. The trim removed 4 bases at V and 0 bases at J, leaving 7 bases unmatched. CDR3 size: 17 residues. CDR1 and CDR2 (germline): SGHTA, FQGTGA.